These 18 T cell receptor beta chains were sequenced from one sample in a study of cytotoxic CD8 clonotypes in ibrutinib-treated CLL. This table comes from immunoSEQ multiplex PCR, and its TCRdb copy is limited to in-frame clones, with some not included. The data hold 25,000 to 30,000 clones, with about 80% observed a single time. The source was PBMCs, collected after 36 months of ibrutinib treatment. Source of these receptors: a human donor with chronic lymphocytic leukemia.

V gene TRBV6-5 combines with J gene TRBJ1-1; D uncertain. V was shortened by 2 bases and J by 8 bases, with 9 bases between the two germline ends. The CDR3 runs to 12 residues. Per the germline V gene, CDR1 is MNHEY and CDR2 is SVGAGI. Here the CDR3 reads CASSYPKEEAFF. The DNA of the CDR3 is TGTGCCAGCAGTTACCCCAAAGAAGAAGCTTTCTTT.

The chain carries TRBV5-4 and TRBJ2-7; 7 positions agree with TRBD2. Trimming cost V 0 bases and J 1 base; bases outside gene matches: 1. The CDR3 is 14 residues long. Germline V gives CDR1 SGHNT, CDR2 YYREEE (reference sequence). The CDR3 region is CASSLAGGSYEQYF. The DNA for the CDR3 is TGTGCCAGCAGCTTGGCCGGGGGGTCCTACGAGCAGTACTTC.

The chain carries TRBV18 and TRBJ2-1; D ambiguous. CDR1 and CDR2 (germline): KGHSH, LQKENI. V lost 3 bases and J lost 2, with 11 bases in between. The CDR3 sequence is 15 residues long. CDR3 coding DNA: TGTGCCAGCTCACCCGCCGACAAGCCCTACAATGAGCAGTTCTTC. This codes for CASSPADKPYNEQFF. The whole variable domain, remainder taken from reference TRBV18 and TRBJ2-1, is NAGVMQNPRHLVRRRGQEARLRCSPMKGHSHVYWYRQLPEEGLKFMVYLQKENIIDESGMPKERFSAEFPKEGPSILRIQQVVRGDSAAYFCASSPADKPYNEQFFGPGTRLTVL.

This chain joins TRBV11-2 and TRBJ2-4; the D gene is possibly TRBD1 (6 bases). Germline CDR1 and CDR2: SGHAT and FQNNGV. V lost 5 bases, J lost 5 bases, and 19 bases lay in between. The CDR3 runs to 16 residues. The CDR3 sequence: CASSPRPGVSQNIQYF. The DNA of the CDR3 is TGTGCCAGCAGCCCGCGCCCAGGGGTTTCCCAAAACATTCAGTACTTC. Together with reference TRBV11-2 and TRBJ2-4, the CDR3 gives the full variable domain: EAGVAQSPRYKIIEKRQSVAFWCNPISGHATLYWYQQILGQGPKLLIQFQNNGVVDDSQLPKDRFSAERLKGVDSTLKIQPAKLEDSAVYLCASSPRPGVSQNIQYFGAGTRLSVL.

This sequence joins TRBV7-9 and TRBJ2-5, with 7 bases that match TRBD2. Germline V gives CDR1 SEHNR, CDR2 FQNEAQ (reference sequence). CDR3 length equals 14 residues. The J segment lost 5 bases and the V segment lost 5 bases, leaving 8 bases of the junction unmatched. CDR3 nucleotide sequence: TGTGCCAGCAGCAGAAGGGGCGGGGGTGAGACCCAGTACTTC. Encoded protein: CASSRRGGGETQYF. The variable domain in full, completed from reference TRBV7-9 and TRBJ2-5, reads DTGVSQNPRHKITKRGQNVTFRCDPISEHNRLYWYRQTLGQGPEFLTYFQNEAQLEKSRLLSDRFSAERPKGSFSTLEIQRTEQGDSAMYLCASSRRGGGETQYFGPGTRLLVL.

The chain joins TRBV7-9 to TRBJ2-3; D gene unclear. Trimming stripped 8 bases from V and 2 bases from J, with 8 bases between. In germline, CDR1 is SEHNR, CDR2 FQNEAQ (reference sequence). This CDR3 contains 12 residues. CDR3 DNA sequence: TGTGCCAGCGGCTGGGCCACAGATACGCAGTATTTT. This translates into CASGWATDTQYF. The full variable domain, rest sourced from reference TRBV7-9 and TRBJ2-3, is DTGVSQNPRHKITKRGQNVTFRCDPISEHNRLYWYRQTLGQGPEFLTYFQNEAQLEKSRLLSDRFSAERPKGSFSTLEIQRTEQGDSAMYLCASGWATDTQYFGPGTRLTVL.

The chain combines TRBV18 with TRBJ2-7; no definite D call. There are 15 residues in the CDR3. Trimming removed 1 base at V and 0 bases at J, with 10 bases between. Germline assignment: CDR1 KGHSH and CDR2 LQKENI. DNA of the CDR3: TGTGCCAGCTCACCACAGACGGGCCGCTCCTACGAGCAGTACTTC. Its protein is CASSPQTGRSYEQYF.

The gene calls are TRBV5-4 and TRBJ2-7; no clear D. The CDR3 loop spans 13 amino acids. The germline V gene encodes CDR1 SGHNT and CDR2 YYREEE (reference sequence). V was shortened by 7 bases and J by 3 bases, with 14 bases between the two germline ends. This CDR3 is CASGPVPGYEQYF. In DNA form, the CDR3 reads TGTGCCAGCGGACCGGTGCCGGGCTACGAGCAGTACTTC.

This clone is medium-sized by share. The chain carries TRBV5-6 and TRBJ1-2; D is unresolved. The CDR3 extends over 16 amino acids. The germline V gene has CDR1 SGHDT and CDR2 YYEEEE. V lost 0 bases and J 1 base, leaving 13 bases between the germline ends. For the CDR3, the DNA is TGTGCCAGCAGCTTGGATGGACTCCCATTTAACTATGGCTACACCTTC. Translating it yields CASSLDGLPFNYGYTF.

This CDR3 is CASSLGPGGFF. CDR3 in DNA: TGTGCCAGCAGCTTGGGACCCGGGGGTTTCTTT. The chain uses TRBV5-8 and TRBJ1-1; D is perhaps TRBD1 (5 bases). V lost 0 bases, J lost 13 bases, and 10 bases lay in between. CDR3 length equals 11 residues. From germline, CDR1 is SGHTS and CDR2 YDEGEE.

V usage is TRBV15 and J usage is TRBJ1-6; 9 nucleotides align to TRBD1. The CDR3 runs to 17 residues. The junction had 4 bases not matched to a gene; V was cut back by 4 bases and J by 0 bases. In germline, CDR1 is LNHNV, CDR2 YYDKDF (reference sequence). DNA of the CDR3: TGTGCCACCAGCAAGGGACAGGGAGGCTCCTATAATTCACCCCTCCACTTT. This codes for CATSKGQGGSYNSPLHF. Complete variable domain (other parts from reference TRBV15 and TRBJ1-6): DAMVIQNPRYQVTQFGKPVTLSCSQTLNHNVMYWYQQKSSQAPKLLFHYYDKDFNNEADTPDNFQSRRPNTSFCFLDIRSPGLGDTAMYLCATSKGQGGSYNSPLHFGNGTRLTVT.

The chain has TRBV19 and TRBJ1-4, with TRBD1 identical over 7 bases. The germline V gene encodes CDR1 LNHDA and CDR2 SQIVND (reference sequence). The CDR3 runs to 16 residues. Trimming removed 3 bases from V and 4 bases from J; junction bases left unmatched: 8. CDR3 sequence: CASSIPPGQNNEKLFF. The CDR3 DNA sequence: TGTGCCAGTAGTATCCCCCCGGGACAGAATAATGAAAAACTGTTTTTT.

In nucleotides, the CDR3 is TGTGCCAGTAGTTCAATAGACCCCCGGGGAGACACTGAAGCTTTCTTT. It specifies CASSSIDPRGDTEAFF. The rearrangement links TRBV19 to TRBJ1-1; D ambiguous. The CDR3 contains 16 residues. The germline CDR1 and CDR2 sequences are LNHDA and SQIVND (reference sequence). Trimming stripped 5 bases from V and 3 bases from J, with 19 bases between.

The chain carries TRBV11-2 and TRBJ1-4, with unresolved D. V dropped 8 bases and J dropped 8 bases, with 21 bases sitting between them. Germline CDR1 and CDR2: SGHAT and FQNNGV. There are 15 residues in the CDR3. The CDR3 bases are TGTGCCAGCGGCGACCTATCCGAACATCGAGAAAAACTGTTTTTT. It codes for CASGDLSEHREKLFF.

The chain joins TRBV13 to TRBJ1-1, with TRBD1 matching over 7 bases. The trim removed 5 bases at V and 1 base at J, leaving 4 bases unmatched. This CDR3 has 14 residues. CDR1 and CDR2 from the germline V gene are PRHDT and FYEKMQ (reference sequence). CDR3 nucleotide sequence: TGTGCCAGCAGCGCCAGGACAGGGAACACTGAAGCTTTCTTT. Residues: CASSARTGNTEAFF.

The CDR3 bases are TGTGCCAGCAGCCAAGAAGGGAGAAGCAATGAGCAGTTCTTC. Amino acids: CASSQEGRSNEQFF. The V and J genes are TRBV4-2 and TRBJ2-1; D possibly corresponds to TRBD2 (5 bases). V was pared by 0 bases and J by 6 bases, with 9 bases between. There are 14 residues in the CDR3. Per the germline V gene, CDR1 is LGHNA and CDR2 is YNFKEQ.

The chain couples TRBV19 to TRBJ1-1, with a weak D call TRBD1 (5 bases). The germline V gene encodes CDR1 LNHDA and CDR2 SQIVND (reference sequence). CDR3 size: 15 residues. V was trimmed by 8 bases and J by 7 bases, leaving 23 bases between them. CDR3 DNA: TGTGCCAGTCATCTTGGGACTCCCGGGAGGGGTGAAGCTTTCTTT. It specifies CASHLGTPGRGEAFF.

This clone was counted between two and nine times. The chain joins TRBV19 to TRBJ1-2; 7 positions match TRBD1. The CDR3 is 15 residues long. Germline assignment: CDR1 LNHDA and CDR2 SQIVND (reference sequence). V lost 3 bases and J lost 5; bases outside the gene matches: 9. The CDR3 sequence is CASSIHRDRTYGYTF. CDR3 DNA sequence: TGTGCCAGTAGTATTCACCGGGACAGAACTTATGGCTACACCTTC.